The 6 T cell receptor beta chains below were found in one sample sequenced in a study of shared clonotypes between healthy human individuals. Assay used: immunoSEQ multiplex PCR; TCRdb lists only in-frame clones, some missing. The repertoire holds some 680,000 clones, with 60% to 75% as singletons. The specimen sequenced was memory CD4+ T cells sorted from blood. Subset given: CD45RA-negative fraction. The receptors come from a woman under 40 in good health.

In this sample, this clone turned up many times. The CDR3, as DNA: TGTGCCAGCAGCAGGGGGACAAAACTGTTTTTT. It encodes CASSRGTKLFF. This sequence joins TRBV28 and TRBJ1-4; 7 nucleotides agree with TRBD1. V dropped 6 bases and J dropped 10; count of bases not matched to a gene: 2. Germline V lookup: CDR1 MDHEN, CDR2 SYDVKM. CDR3 length: 11 amino acids. The full variable domain, rest sourced from reference TRBV28 and TRBJ1-4, is DVKVTQSSRYLVKRTGEKVFLECVQDMDHENMFWYRQDPGLGLRLIYFSYDVKMKEKGDIPEGYSVSREKKERFSLILESASTNQTSMYLCASSRGTKLFFGSGTQLSVL.

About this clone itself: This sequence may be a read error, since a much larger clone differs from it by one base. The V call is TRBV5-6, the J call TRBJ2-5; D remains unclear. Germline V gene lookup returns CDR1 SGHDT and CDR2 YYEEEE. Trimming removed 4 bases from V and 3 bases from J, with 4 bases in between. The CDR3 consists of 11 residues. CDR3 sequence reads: CASSIKETQYF. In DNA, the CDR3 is TGTGCCAGCAGCATCAAAGAGACCCAGTACTTC.

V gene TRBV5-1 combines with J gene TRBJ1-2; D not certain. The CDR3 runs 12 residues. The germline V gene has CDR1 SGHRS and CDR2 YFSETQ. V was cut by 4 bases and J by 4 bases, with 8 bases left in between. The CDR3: CASSQRGYGYTF. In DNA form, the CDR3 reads TGCGCCAGCAGCCAACGGGGCTATGGCTACACCTTC.

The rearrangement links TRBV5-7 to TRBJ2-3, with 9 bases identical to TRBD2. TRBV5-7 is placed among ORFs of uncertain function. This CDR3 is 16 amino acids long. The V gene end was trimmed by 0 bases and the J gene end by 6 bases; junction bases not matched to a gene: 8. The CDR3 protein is CASSLVAGLAGDTQYF. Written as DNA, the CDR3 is TGTGCCAGCAGCTTGGTCGCGGGACTAGCAGGGGATACGCAGTATTTT.

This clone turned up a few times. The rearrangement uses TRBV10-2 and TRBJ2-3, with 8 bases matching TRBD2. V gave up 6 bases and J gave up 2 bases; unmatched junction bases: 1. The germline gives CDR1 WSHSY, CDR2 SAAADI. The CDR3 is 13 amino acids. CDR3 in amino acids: CASRTSVTDTQYF. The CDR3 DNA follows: TGCGCCAGCAGGACTAGCGTCACAGATACGCAGTATTTT.

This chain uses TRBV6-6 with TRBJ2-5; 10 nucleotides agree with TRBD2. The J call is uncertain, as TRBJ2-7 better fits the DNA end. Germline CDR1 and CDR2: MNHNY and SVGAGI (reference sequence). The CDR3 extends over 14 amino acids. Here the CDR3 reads CASTRTSGSYEQYF. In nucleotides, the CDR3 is TGTGCCAGCACCCGGACTAGCGGCTCCTACGAGCAGTACTTC.